These T cell receptor beta chains were read from a single sample in a study of cytomegalovirus exposure and HLA in healthy donors. Profiling relied on immunoSEQ multiplex PCR, and the TCRdb table lists in-frame clones only, not all of them. The sample lists around 150,000 clones, 70% to 80% occurring once. Input material: PBMCs. The receptors come from a man aged 50 to 60 in good health and CMV-seropositive. The CDR3 runs from the conserved cysteine through the conserved F or W. The D gene is left open where the match is weak.

cdr3_aa | v_call | d_call
CASSQPMGGQETQYF | TRBV5-5 | NA
CASSLAEDRGFPMNTEAFF | TRBV5-1 | TRBD1
CASIPDYSYEQYF | TRBV5-1 | NA
CASSPRGAGGTEAFF | TRBV28 | TRBD1
CASTAQVQETQYF | TRBV7-8 | NA
CASSPVDRDNSPLHF | TRBV28 | TRBD1
CASSARETPLHF | TRBV10-2 | NA
CASSPYSTYNEQFF | TRBV7-3 | NA
CASSRERTGRQYF | TRBV18 | TRBD1
CAIGRGQDDLFF | TRBV10-3 | NA
CVLAGGPPYEQYF | TRBV25-1 | TRBD2
CASSTNLQNTGELFF | TRBV19 | NA
CASSGTGNYNSPLHF | TRBV2 | TRBD1
CASSGPDDRELIRYGYTF | TRBV2 | TRBD1
CASSPGRLVDTQYF | TRBV7-2 | TRBD2
CASRDRGYSNQPQHF | TRBV6-1 | TRBD1